The 7 T cell receptor beta chains reported below all come from one sample, sequenced in a study of T cells after yellow fever vaccination. MiXCR, run by TCRdb on the 5' RACE reads, gives a single entry per CDR3 protein. This table has 310,000 or so distinct CDR3 sequences, around 7% appearing once. Sequenced material: PBMCs, taken around 45 days after the first yellow fever vaccination. The receptors stem from a man aged 18 to 30 who received the YFV17D yellow fever vaccine.

J is TRBJ2-6 and V is TRBV5-4; D perhaps matches TRBD1 (6 bases). This CDR3 comprises 16 residues. V was cut by 0 bases and J by 3 bases, with 10 bases left in between. Germline CDR1 and CDR2: SGHNT and YYREEE (reference sequence). The chain's CDR3 is CASSLATTGGANVLTF. In nucleotides, the CDR3 is TGTGCCAGCAGCTTGGCCACGACAGGTGGGGCCAACGTCCTGACTTTC.

This clonotype was recorded a few times. The rearrangement uses TRBV12-3 or TRBV12-4 and TRBJ2-3; 10 nucleotides match TRBD2. J gave up 7 bases and V 5 bases, and 9 bases lay outside the gene matches. The CDR3 is 15 residues long. The CDR3 loop reads CASSRIAGGANTQYF. CDR3 coding DNA: TGTGCCAGCAGTCGGATAGCGGGGGGAGCGAATACGCAGTATTTT.

V is TRBV4-2 and J is TRBJ1-2; D is unresolved. This CDR3 contains 15 residues. In germline, CDR1 is LGHNA, CDR2 YNFKEQ. Trimming removed 4 bases from V and 5 bases from J, with 17 bases in between. The CDR3 loop is CASSPGVAGDYGYTF. The CDR3 nucleotides read TGTGCCAGCAGCCCCGGCGTGGCAGGCGATTATGGCTACACCTTC.

The rearrangement links TRBV29-1 to TRBJ2-7; 11 bases align to TRBD1. Germline V gene data show CDR1 as SQVTM and CDR2 as ANQGSEA. The CDR3 consists of 13 residues. V lost 4 bases, J lost 5 bases, and 4 bases stayed unmatched. CDR3 sequence: CSVGWDRGNEQYF. In DNA form, the CDR3 reads TGCAGCGTTGGATGGGACAGGGGGAACGAGCAGTACTTC.

This clonotype has at least ten counts. This sequence joins TRBV6-2 or TRBV6-3 and TRBJ2-7; D possibly corresponds to TRBD2 (5 bases). Germline V gene sequence: CDR1 MNHEY, CDR2 SVGEGT. CDR3 length equals 11 residues. Trimming removed 4 bases at V and 5 bases at J, with 6 bases between. This chain's CDR3 is CASSSGDEQYV. The CDR3 DNA follows: TGTGCCAGCAGTTCCGGGGACGAGCAGTACGTC.

Comments on this clonotype: One end of the junction is discordant with germline, which a read error may explain. The V gene is TRBV2, the J gene TRBJ1-5, with 9 bases lining up with TRBD1. Germline CDR1 and CDR2: SNHLY and FYNNEI. The CDR3 spans 12 residues. The CDR3 DNA follows: TGTGCCAGCAGACAGGGGGCTCAGCCCCAGCGTTTT. This encodes CASRQGAQPQRF.

A few counts support this clonotype. This sequence joins TRBV5-1 and TRBJ2-5; TRBD1 matches 10 bases. Germline V lookup: CDR1 SGHRS, CDR2 YFSETQ. The CDR3 has 15 residues. V trimming: 0 bases; J trimming: 3 bases; junction bases outside the gene matches: 2. CDR3 amino acids: CASSLVGTGEETQYF. DNA of the CDR3: TGCGCCAGCAGCTTGGTAGGGACAGGGGAAGAGACCCAGTACTTC.